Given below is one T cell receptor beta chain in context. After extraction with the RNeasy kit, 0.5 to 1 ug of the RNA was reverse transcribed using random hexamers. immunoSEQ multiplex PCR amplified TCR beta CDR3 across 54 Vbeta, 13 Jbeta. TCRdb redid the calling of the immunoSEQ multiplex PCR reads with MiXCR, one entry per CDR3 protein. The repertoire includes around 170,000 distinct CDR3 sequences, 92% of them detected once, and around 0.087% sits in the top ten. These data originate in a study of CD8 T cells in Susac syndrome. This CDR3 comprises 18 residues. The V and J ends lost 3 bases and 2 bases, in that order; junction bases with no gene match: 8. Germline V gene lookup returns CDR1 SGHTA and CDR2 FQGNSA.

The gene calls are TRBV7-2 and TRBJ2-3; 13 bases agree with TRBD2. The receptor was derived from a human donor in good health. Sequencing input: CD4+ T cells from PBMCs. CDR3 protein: CASSLGLAGLSPTDTQYF. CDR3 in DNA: TGTGCCAGCAGCTTGGGACTAGCGGGGCTCTCTCCCACAGATACGCAGTATTTT. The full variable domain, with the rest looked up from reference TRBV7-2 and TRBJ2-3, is GAGVSQSPSNKVTEKGKDVELRCDPISGHTALYWYRQSLGQGLEFLIYFQGNSAPDKSGLPSDRFSAERTGGSVSTLTIQRTQQEDSAVYLCASSLGLAGLSPTDTQYFGPGTRLTVL.